The source of this TCR beta chain is a study of blood T cell repertoires in COVID-19. Turning to the study itself: COVID-19 samples from acute and convalescent phases originated in the United States, Italy and Spain. Sources were T cells, B-cell-depleted T cells, or PBMCs; the material itself was cDNA or gDNA.

Germline CDR1 reads MGHRA; CDR2 reads YSYEKL. Trimming took 4 bases from V and 4 from J; bases not matched to a gene: 5. This CDR3 contains 15 residues. Seattle's enrolled individuals joined amid active infection and were then monitored longitudinally. Original processing notes: How many nucleated cells were present was estimated from reference gene primer amplification. TCRdb's copy holds only in-frame clones and misses some; the assay was immunoSEQ multiplex PCR. V, J and clone size are taken as reported in that table, and D and trimming were inferred from the DNA itself. In the table there are about 130,000 clones, around 79% of which are singletons.

This clonotype originated in a woman aged 70-85 years with COVID-19, enrolled during active disease. The chain has TRBV4-1 and TRBJ1-3; 9 bases fit TRBD1. The sequencing sample was made of peripheral blood. CDR3 DNA: TGCGCCAGCAGCCCGGCGGGACAGGGAGGAAACACCATATATTTT. Translation gives CASSPAGQGGNTIYF.